This TCR beta chain comes out of a study of response to subunit inactivated influenza vaccine. Notes on the study in general: Few new T cells, the authors suggested, are recruited by each seasonal influenza vaccination.

The V and J ends lost 1 base and 1 base, in that order; junction bases with no gene match: 3. The length of the CDR3 is 18 residues. Germline-derived CDR1 and CDR2 are KGHDR and SFDVKD. Concerning this clonotype: What it binds is not known.

TCRdb independently ran MiXCR on the RT-PCR reads; one entry per CDR3 protein. The sample lists hundreds of thousands of distinct CDR3 sequences; 15% to 18% were seen once. The rearrangement uses TRBV24-1 and TRBJ2-6; TRBD1 matches 10 bases. This TCR was sampled from a man in his fifties who received an inactivated influenza vaccine. This specimen consisted of PBMCs from blood, obtained less than 13 days after vaccination. This CDR3 reads CATSDFRTGGSGANVLTF. In DNA, the CDR3 is TGTGCCACCAGTGATTTTCGGACAGGGGGGTCTGGGGCCAACGTCCTGACTTTC.